These 26 T cell receptor beta chains were sequenced from one sample in a study of blood T cells in healthy people across ages. A sample-barcoded 5' primer and a J-beta primer mix were used in a second PCR of about 7 to 11 cycles. MiXCR, run by TCRdb on the 5' RACE reads, gives a single entry per CDR3 protein. The data contain roughly 1.9 million distinct CDR3 sequences, roughly two fifths of them singletons. Sequencing was performed on blood. These receptors were obtained from a human donor in good health.

Worth noting for this clonotype: A much more abundant neighbour one base away suggests this may be a read error. This chain uses TRBV5-1 with TRBJ2-5, with D tentatively TRBD1 or TRBD2 (6 bases each). With 0 bases removed from V and 11 bases from J, the gap between germline ends came to 17 bases. Germline V lookup: CDR1 SGHRS, CDR2 YFSETQ. This CDR3 is 14 amino acids long. In DNA, the CDR3 is TGCGCCAGCAGCTTGGGGGCAGGGGAGGTTGAGCAGTACTTC. Residues: CASSLGAGEVEQYF. The entire variable domain, with the rest obtained from reference TRBV5-1 and TRBJ2-5, is as follows: KAGVTQTPRYLIKTRGQQVTLSCSPISGHRSVSWYQQTPGQGLQFLFEYFSETQRNKGNFPGRFSGRQFSNSRSEMNVSTLELGDSALYLCASSLGAGEVEQYFGPGTRLLVL.

This sequence joins TRBV7-2 and TRBJ2-7; D not certain. The length of the CDR3 is 11 residues. CDR1 and CDR2 from the germline V gene are SGHTA and FQGNSA. Trimming removed 8 bases at V and 6 bases at J, with 11 bases between. For the CDR3, the DNA is TGTGCCAGCGGCATGGCCGTCGAGCAGTACTTC. This codes for CASGMAVEQYF.

Details on this clonotype: One end of the junction is discordant with germline, which a read error may explain. The V call is TRBV29-1, the J call TRBJ2-5, with D perhaps TRBD2 (5 bases). Germline V gene data show CDR1 as SQVTM and CDR2 as ANQGSEA. This CDR3 comprises 12 residues. CDR3 sequence: CSVDEGQATQYF. The CDR3 DNA reads as TGCAGCGTTGACGAGGGTCAAGCGACCCAGTACTTC.

This clonotype has more than one count but fewer than ten. The chain carries TRBV29-1 and TRBJ1-2; D is uncertain. The CDR3 covers 15 residues. The V end was cut by 4 bases, the J end by 4 bases, with 19 bases between. Germline CDR1 SQVTM, CDR2 ANQGSEA. This chain's CDR3 is CSVGPDGPSGYGYTF. The DNA for the CDR3 is TGCAGCGTTGGTCCAGACGGACCTTCAGGCTATGGCTACACCTTC.

This clonotype was detected many times. The chain has TRBV10-3 and TRBJ2-5; unclear D gene. The ends were cut back, 0 bases at V and 5 bases at J, with 16 bases in the middle. The CDR3 length is 16 residues. Germline CDR1 reads ENHRY; CDR2 reads SYGVKD. The CDR3 sequence is CAISESKAGNRETQYF. In DNA form, the CDR3 reads TGTGCCATCAGTGAGTCGAAGGCAGGCAACCGGGAGACCCAGTACTTC.

Points on this clonotype: A read error may explain this, as a much larger clone is one base away. The chain joins TRBV2 to TRBJ2-1; no clear D. Germline CDR1 SNHLY, CDR2 FYNNEI. Trimming stripped 2 bases from V and 4 bases from J, with 6 bases between. The CDR3 has 13 residues. The DNA for the CDR3 is TGTGCCAGCAGTGAACCGCCTTACAATGAGCAGTTCTTC. Translation gives CASSEPPYNEQFF.

The chain couples TRBV29-1 to TRBJ1-2; D unclear. The CDR3 is made up of 11 amino acids. V was clipped by 0 bases and J by 5 bases, with 4 bases between them. Germline V gene data show CDR1 as SQVTM and CDR2 as ANQGSEA. The CDR3 DNA sequence: TGCAGCGTTGAAGATAGGTATGGCTACACCTTC. Its translation: CSVEDRYGYTF.

The chain employs TRBV5-1 and TRBJ2-1; D is possibly TRBD1 (8 bases). The V end lost 4 bases, the J end lost 1 base, and 15 bases lay between the germline ends. The CDR3 runs to 16 residues. Germline CDR1 and CDR2: SGHRS and YFSETQ. The CDR3 DNA reads TGCGCCAGCAGCCTATTACAGGGGGGGTCCTACAATGAGCAGTTCTTC. The encoded protein is CASSLLQGGSYNEQFF.

The gene calls are TRBV27 and TRBJ2-1, with 8 bases aligning to TRBD2. V lost 3 bases and J lost 6; bases outside the gene matches: 7. The CDR3 loop spans 15 amino acids. The germline V gene has CDR1 MNHEY and CDR2 SMNVEV (reference sequence). The CDR3 DNA is TGTGCCAGCAGTTTCCGGGGGGGCCTTTTCAATGAGCAGTTCTTC. Translating gives CASSFRGGLFNEQFF.

The chain recombines TRBV20-1 with TRBJ1-1; D remains unclear. V was cut by 3 bases and J by 2 bases, with 10 bases left in between. In germline, CDR1 is DFQATT, CDR2 SNEGSKA (reference sequence). The CDR3 length is 13 residues. CDR3 amino acids: CSASTRSNTEAFF. For the CDR3, the DNA is TGCAGTGCTAGTACCAGGAGCAACACTGAAGCTTTCTTT.

This CDR3 is CASSTRQINMNTEAFF. CDR3 nucleotide sequence: TGTGCCAGCAGTACCCGACAGATAAACATGAACACTGAAGCTTTCTTT. The V and J genes are TRBV27 and TRBJ1-1; D may be TRBD1 (5 bases). Germline CDR1 reads MNHEY; CDR2 reads SMNVEV (reference sequence). The CDR3 runs to 16 residues. Deletions cut 5 bases from V and 0 bases from J, with 16 bases between.

The CDR3 is CASSPPNVLTF. CDR3 coding DNA: TGTGCCAGCAGCCCCCCCAACGTCCTGACTTTC. The chain combines TRBV7-2 with TRBJ2-6; D remains unclear. The V gene's germline CDR1 is SGHTA and CDR2 FQGNSA. The germline V and J ends were trimmed by 5 bases and 8 bases, with 4 bases remaining between them. The CDR3 covers 11 residues.

A few counts support this clonotype. V gene TRBV12-3 or TRBV12-4 combines with J gene TRBJ1-2, with D maybe TRBD1 (6 bases). CDR3 length: 13 residues. The V end lost 7 bases, the J end lost 3 bases, and 12 bases lay between the germline ends. CDR3 protein: CASIGGSYYGYTF. In DNA form, the CDR3 reads TGTGCCAGCATAGGGGGATCGTACTATGGCTACACCTTC.

The table lists this clonotype with a count of one. This chain joins TRBV4-3 and TRBJ1-5, with 10 bases matching TRBD1. V was pared by 1 base and J by 6 bases, with 3 bases of the junction left unmatched. Germline CDR1 is LGHNA and CDR2 is YSLEER. This CDR3 region has 15 residues. The CDR3 DNA is TGCGCCAGCAGCCAAGGGACAGGGGGAACTCAGCCCCAGCATTTT. As protein: CASSQGTGGTQPQHF.

The chain links TRBV20-1 to TRBJ1-2, with 9 bases matching TRBD1. Trimming cost V 6 bases and J 8 bases; bases outside gene matches: 7. The CDR3 is 12 amino acids. Germline loops: CDR1 DFQATT, CDR2 SNEGSKA (reference sequence). The CDR3 is CSAHTGGGGYTF. The CDR3 DNA reads as TGCAGTGCCCACACAGGGGGCGGGGGCTACACCTTC.

This clonotype has more than one count but fewer than ten. This chain joins TRBV5-1 and TRBJ2-7; D possibly matches TRBD1 or TRBD2 (6 bases each). From germline, CDR1 is SGHRS and CDR2 YFSETQ. The CDR3 has 14 residues. Trimming stripped 9 bases from V and 0 bases from J, with 16 bases between. CDR3 region: CAIHTGRHSYEQYF. Here the CDR3 DNA reads TGCGCCATACACACAGGGAGGCACTCCTACGAGCAGTACTTC.

This clonotype appeared a few times. V and J are TRBV30 and TRBJ2-7, with 11 bases fitting TRBD1. Germline CDR1 and CDR2: GTSNPN and SVGIG (reference sequence). The CDR3 contains 14 residues. V lost 8 bases and J lost 4; bases outside the gene matches: 10. In DNA, the CDR3 is TGTGCCCGTTCCCGGGACAGGGGGTCTTACGAGCAGTACTTC. This encodes CARSRDRGSYEQYF.

This chain connects TRBV20-1 to TRBJ2-1; D is unclear. The CDR3 runs to 13 residues. In germline, CDR1 is DFQATT, CDR2 SNEGSKA (reference sequence). The germline V and J ends were trimmed by 6 bases and 8 bases, with 17 bases remaining between them. The chain's CDR3 is CSAALWGGDEQFF. In DNA form, the CDR3 reads TGCAGTGCCGCTCTATGGGGTGGGGATGAGCAGTTCTTC.

This rearrangement joins TRBV5-1 to TRBJ2-1, with 7 positions matching TRBD1. The CDR3 has 15 residues. J gave up 8 bases and V 0 bases, and 8 bases lay outside the gene matches. Germline CDR1 reads SGHRS; CDR2 reads YFSETQ. CDR3 amino acids: CASSLVRGGKDEQFF. As DNA, the CDR3 is TGCGCCAGCAGCTTGGTTAGAGGGGGCAAGGATGAGCAGTTCTTC.

The V and J genes are TRBV5-4 and TRBJ2-2; D not resolved. The V and J ends lost 5 bases and 3 bases respectively, with 11 bases between them. Germline assignment: CDR1 SGHNT and CDR2 YYREEE (reference sequence). The CDR3 sequence is 14 residues long. In DNA, the CDR3 is TGTGCCAGCAGGGATAGGGCGGACACCGGGGAGCTGTTTTTT. It encodes CASRDRADTGELFF.

The chain employs TRBV20-1 and TRBJ2-3; 8 bases map to TRBD2. This CDR3 spans 16 amino acids. The V gene's germline CDR1 is DFQATT and CDR2 SNEGSKA (reference sequence). V lost 3 bases to trimming and J lost 4 bases; unmatched junction nucleotides: 12. CDR3 DNA: TGCAGTGCTAGGGACCGACGGGGGGGGCACGCAGATACGCAGTATTTT. Encoded protein: CSARDRRGGHADTQYF.

Here the CDR3 reads CASSGTGSYNSPLHF. CDR3 nucleotide sequence: TGTGCCAGCAGCGGGACAGGCTCCTATAATTCACCCCTCCACTTT. This chain uses TRBV6-2 or TRBV6-3 with TRBJ1-6; 8 bases are shared with TRBD1. This CDR3 region has 15 residues. CDR1 and CDR2 from the germline V gene are MNHEY and SVGEGT. J gave up 0 bases and V 6 bases, and 1 base lay outside the gene matches.

V gene TRBV29-1 combines with J gene TRBJ1-2; D might be TRBD1 (5 bases). V lost 5 bases, J lost 4 bases, and 17 bases lay in between. The CDR3 loop spans 14 amino acids. CDR1 is SQVTM and CDR2 is ANQGSEA in the germline V gene. The CDR3 DNA reads as TGCAGCGTTTTACCAGAACAGGAGTTCTATGGCTACACCTTC. Amino acids: CSVLPEQEFYGYTF.

The rearrangement links TRBV20-1 to TRBJ2-1; 12 bases map to TRBD2. CDR3 length equals 15 residues. CDR1 and CDR2 from the germline V gene are DFQATT and SNEGSKA (reference sequence). The ends lost 6 bases at V and 10 bases at J; junction bases unmatched: 13. In DNA, the CDR3 is TGCAGTGCGAACAGTCCTAGCGGGGGGGCTGGGGAGCAGTTCTTC. Its protein is CSANSPSGGAGEQFF.

V usage is TRBV28 and J usage is TRBJ2-3; 13 bases match TRBD2. V shed 9 bases, J shed 7 bases, and the junction held 4 bases outside the gene matches. From germline, CDR1 is MDHEN and CDR2 SYDVKM. The CDR3 loop spans 13 amino acids. DNA for the CDR3: TGTGCCAGTAGACTAGCGGGGGGTTATACGCAGTATTTT. Amino acid sequence: CASRLAGGYTQYF.

The chain combines TRBV9 with TRBJ2-3, with TRBD1 matching 7 bases. Trimming took 0 bases from V and 4 from J; bases not matched to a gene: 8. Germline V CDR1 and CDR2: SGDLS, YYNGEE. The CDR3 extends over 16 amino acids. In DNA, the CDR3 is TGTGCCAGCAGCGTAGAGGTGGCGCAGGGGGCAGATACGCAGTATTTT. As protein: CASSVEVAQGADTQYF.